This TCR beta chain was profiled in a study of T cell responses to AZD1222 COVID-19 vaccine. Study findings and constraints: Seropositive status at baseline applied to only five or six AZD1222 recipients.

Regarding this clone: Its antigen remains unidentified.

Using immunoSEQ multiplex PCR, the repertoire was profiled, and TCRdb retains in-frame clones only, with some absent. The sample shows 150,000 or so clones, roughly nine tenths of them seen only once. The CDR3 sequence is 15 residues long. Germline lookup yields CDR1 LGHDT and CDR2 YNNKEL (reference sequence). V lost 4 bases, J lost 6 bases, and 18 bases lay in between. Source: peripheral blood, taken on day 0 of AZD1222 vaccination. The genes are TRBV3-1 (or the pseudogene TRBV3-2) and TRBJ1-2, with D hard to call. The sequence came from an adult in good health. The CDR3 loop is CASSREPRPYNGYTF. CDR3 DNA: TGTGCCAGCAGCCGTGAACCGAGGCCCTATAATGGCTACACCTTC.